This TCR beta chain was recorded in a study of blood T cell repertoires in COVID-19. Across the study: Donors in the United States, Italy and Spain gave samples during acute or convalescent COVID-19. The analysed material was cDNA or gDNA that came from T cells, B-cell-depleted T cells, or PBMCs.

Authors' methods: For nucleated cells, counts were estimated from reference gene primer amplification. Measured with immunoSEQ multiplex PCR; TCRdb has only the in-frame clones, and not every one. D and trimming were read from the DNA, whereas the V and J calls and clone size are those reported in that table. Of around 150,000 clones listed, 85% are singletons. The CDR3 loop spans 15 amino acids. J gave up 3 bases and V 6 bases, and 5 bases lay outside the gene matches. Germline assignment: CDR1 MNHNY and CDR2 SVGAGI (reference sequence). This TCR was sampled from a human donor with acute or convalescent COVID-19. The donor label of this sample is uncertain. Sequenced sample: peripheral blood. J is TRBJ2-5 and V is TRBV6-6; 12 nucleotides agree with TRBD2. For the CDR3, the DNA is TGTGCCAGCAGGTCGACTAGCGGGGGAAAAGAGACCCAGTACTTC. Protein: CASRSTSGGKETQYF.